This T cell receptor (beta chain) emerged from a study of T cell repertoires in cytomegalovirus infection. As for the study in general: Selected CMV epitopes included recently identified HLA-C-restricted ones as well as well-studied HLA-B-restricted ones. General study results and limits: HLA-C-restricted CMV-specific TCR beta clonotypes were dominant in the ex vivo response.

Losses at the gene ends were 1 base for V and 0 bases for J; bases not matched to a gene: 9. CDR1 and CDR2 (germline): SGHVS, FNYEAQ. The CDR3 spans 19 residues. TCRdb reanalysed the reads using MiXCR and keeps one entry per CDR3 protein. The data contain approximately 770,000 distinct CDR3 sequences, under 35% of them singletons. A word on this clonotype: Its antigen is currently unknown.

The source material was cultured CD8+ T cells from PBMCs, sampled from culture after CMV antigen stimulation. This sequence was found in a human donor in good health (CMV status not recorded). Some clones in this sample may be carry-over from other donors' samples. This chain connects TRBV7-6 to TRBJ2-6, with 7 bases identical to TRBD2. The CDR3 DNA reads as TGTGCCAGCAGCTTAGGAGTGGGAGGGATTAGCTCTGGGGCCAACGTCCTGACTTTC. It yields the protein CASSLGVGGISSGANVLTF.